This T cell receptor beta chain stems from a study of blood T cell repertoires in COVID-19. Assay: immunoSEQ multiplex PCR; the TCRdb copy retains only in-frame clones and omits some. The table has more than 200,000 clones, about nine tenths seen once. The source is a man aged 25-40 years in a cohort exposed to, infected with or recovered from COVID-19 (not recorded which). The source material was PBMCs or T cells enriched from blood (not recorded which).

The CDR3 loop reads CASSQDTSGRANEQYF. The CDR3 DNA sequence: TGCGCCAGCAGCCAAGATACTAGCGGGAGGGCAAACGAGCAGTACTTC. The chain combines TRBV4-3 with TRBJ2-7; TRBD2 matches at 13 bases. Germline loops: CDR1 LGHNA, CDR2 YSLEER. J gave up 5 bases and V 0 bases, and 4 bases lay outside the gene matches. The CDR3 extends over 16 amino acids.